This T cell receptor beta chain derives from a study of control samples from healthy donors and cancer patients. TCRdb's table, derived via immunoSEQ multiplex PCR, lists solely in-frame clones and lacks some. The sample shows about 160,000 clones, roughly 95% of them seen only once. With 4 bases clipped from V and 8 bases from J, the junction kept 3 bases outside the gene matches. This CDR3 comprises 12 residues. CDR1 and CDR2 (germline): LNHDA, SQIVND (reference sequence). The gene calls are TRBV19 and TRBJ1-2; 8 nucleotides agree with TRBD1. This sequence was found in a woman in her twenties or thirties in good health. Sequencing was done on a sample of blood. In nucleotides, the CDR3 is TGTGCCAGTAGTAGGACAGGGTTCGGCTACACCTTC. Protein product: CASSRTGFGYTF.